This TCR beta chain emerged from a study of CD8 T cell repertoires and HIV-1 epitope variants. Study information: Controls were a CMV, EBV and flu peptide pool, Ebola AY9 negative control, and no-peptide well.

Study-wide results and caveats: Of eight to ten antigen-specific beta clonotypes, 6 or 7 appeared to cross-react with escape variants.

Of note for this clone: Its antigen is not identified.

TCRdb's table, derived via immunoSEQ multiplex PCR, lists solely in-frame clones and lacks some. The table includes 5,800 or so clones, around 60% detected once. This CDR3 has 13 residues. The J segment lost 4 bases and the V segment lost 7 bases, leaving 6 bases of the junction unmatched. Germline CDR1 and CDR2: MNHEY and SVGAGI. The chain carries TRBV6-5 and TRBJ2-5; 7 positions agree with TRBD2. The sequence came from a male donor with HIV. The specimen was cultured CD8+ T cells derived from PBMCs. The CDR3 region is CASTVSGGETQYF. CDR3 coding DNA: TGTGCCAGCACCGTCTCGGGGGGAGAGACCCAGTACTTC.